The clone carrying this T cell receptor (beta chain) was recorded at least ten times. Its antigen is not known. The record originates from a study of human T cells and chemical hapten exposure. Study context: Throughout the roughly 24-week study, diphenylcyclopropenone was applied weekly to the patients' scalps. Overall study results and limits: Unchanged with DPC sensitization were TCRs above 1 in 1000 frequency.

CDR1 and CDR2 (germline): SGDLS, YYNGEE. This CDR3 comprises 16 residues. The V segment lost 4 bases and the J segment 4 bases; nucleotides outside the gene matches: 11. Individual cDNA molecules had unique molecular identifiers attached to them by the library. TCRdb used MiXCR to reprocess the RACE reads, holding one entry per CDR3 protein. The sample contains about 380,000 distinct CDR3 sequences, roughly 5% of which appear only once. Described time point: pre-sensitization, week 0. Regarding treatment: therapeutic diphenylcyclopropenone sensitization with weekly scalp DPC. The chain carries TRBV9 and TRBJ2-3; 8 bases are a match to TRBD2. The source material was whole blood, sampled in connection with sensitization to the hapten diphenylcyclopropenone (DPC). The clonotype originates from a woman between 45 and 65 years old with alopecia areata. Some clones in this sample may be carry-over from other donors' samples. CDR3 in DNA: TGTGCCAGCAGCCCGACGGGGGGGGTTGGCGCAGATACGCAGTATTTT. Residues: CASSPTGGVGADTQYF.